Each of the 30 T cell receptor beta chains below was sequenced from the same sample in a study of cytomegalovirus exposure and HLA in healthy donors. Primers: 60 Vbeta forward and 13 Jbeta reverse. Assay: immunoSEQ multiplex PCR; the TCRdb copy retains only in-frame clones and omits some. The ten top clones account for 3% to 4%, within a sample of around 100,000 clones. The sample was PBMCs. Receptors originate from a young woman in good health and CMV-seronegative.

This chain connects TRBV29-1 to TRBJ1-1, with TRBD1 identical over 11 bases. Germline CDR1 is SQVTM and CDR2 is ANQGSEA. The ends lost 7 bases at V and 9 bases at J; junction bases unmatched: 10. The length of the CDR3 is 13 residues. The CDR3 is CSGGAGTGGQAFF. In nucleotides, the CDR3 is TGCAGCGGAGGGGCCGGGACAGGGGGTCAAGCTTTCTTT.

The chain uses TRBV9 and TRBJ1-6, with a tentative D call TRBD1 (5 bases). In germline, CDR1 is SGDLS, CDR2 YYNGEE. Trimming shortened V by 3 bases and J by 10 bases, and 17 bases separated the two germline ends. CDR3 length equals 15 residues. The CDR3 here is CASSARDSSRSPLHF. As DNA, the CDR3 is TGTGCCAGCAGCGCCCGGGACTCCTCAAGGTCACCCCTCCACTTT.

The V and J genes are TRBV10-1 and TRBJ1-5; unclear D gene. V was clipped by 3 bases and J by 1 base, with 13 bases between them. The CDR3 runs 16 residues. Germline-derived CDR1 and CDR2 are WNHNN and SYGVQD (reference sequence). The CDR3 nucleotides read TGCGCCAGCAGTGAACAAGCGTCGCCGAGCAATCAGCCCCAGCATTTT. Protein product: CASSEQASPSNQPQHF.

The V and J genes are TRBV9 and TRBJ2-5; 14 nucleotides line up with TRBD2. Trimming took 3 bases from V and 9 from J; bases not matched to a gene: 13. Germline V gene data show CDR1 as SGDLS and CDR2 as YYNGEE. This CDR3 comprises 17 residues. DNA for the CDR3: TGTGCCAGCAGCGCCGGGACTAGCGGGGGAGTCAATGAGGCCCAGTACTTC. Translating it yields CASSAGTSGGVNEAQYF.

The chain has TRBV10-1 and TRBJ2-5; 11 nucleotides line up with TRBD2. The V gene's germline CDR1 is WNHNN and CDR2 SYGVQD (reference sequence). The V and J ends lost 8 bases and 6 bases, in that order; junction bases with no gene match: 14. CDR3 length: 16 amino acids. The CDR3 loop is CASPDSGGGKRKTQYF. The CDR3 DNA reads as TGCGCCAGCCCCGATAGCGGGGGGGGAAAGAGAAAGACCCAGTACTTC.

The chain uses TRBV5-1 and TRBJ2-1; the D gene is possibly TRBD2 (6 bases). Trimming removed 5 bases at V and 7 bases at J, with 19 bases between. Per the germline V gene, CDR1 is SGHRS and CDR2 is YFSETQ. The CDR3 has 15 residues. CDR3 in amino acids: CASSTSPGARNEQFF. The CDR3, as DNA: TGCGCCAGCAGTACCTCTCCGGGAGCGAGGAATGAGCAGTTCTTC.

The genes are TRBV2 and TRBJ2-6; tentative D call: TRBD1 (7 bases). Germline loops: CDR1 SNHLY, CDR2 FYNNEI. Between the trimmed V and J ends, which lost 6 bases and 1 base, there was a span of 22 bases. CDR3 length: 19 residues. The chain's CDR3 is CASREGSGQAISGANVLTF. CDR3 sequence (DNA): TGTGCCAGCAGGGAGGGTTCTGGACAGGCGATTTCTGGGGCCAACGTCCTGACTTTC. Full variable domain (missing parts from reference TRBV2 and TRBJ2-6): EPEVTQTPSHQVTQMGQEVILRCVPISNHLYFYWYRQILGQKVEFLVSFYNNEISEKSEIFDDQFSVERPDGSNFTLKIRSTKLEDSAMYFCASREGSGQAISGANVLTFGAGSRLTVL.

The chain employs TRBV19 and TRBJ1-5; D unresolved. Trimming stripped 1 base from V and 5 bases from J, with 9 bases between. Germline V lookup: CDR1 LNHDA, CDR2 SQIVND (reference sequence). The CDR3 has 14 residues. The CDR3 loop reads CASSIVAGDQPQHF. As DNA, the CDR3 is TGTGCCAGTAGTATAGTAGCCGGAGATCAGCCCCAGCATTTT.

CDR3 sequence: CASSQEWAVTYEQYF. In DNA form, the CDR3 reads TGCGCCAGCAGCCAAGAGTGGGCAGTGACCTACGAGCAGTACTTC. The J gene is TRBJ2-7, the V gene TRBV4-1, with D unclear. The CDR3 is 15 residues long. CDR1 is MGHRA and CDR2 is YSYEKL in the germline V gene. With 0 bases removed from V and 2 bases from J, the gap between germline ends came to 11 bases.

The V call is TRBV28, the J call TRBJ2-7, with 10 bases lining up with TRBD2. The V gene end was trimmed by 3 bases and the J gene end by 4 bases; junction bases not matched to a gene: 3. Germline V gene lookup returns CDR1 MDHEN and CDR2 SYDVKM. The CDR3 spans 14 residues. CDR3: CASSFSGGRYEQYF. The CDR3 nucleotides are TGTGCCAGCAGTTTTAGCGGGGGGAGGTACGAGCAGTACTTC.

The rearrangement links TRBV9 to TRBJ2-5, with 7 bases aligning to TRBD2. CDR1 is SGDLS, CDR2 YYNGEE, per germline. With V trimmed by 0 bases and J by 5 bases, 10 bases remained unmatched. The CDR3 totals 16 residues. CDR3 DNA sequence: TGTGCCAGCAGCGTAGGTACGGGAGGTGGCGGTGAGACCCAGTACTTC. Its translation is CASSVGTGGGGETQYF.

The chain couples TRBV10-1 to TRBJ2-5, with TRBD2 as a possible D gene (5 bases). The J call is uncertain, as TRBJ2-7 better fits the DNA end. The CDR3 totals 12 residues. From germline, CDR1 is WNHNN and CDR2 SYGVQD (reference sequence). CDR3 nucleotides: TGCGCCAGCAGTGATGGGAGTAACGAGCAGTACTTC. This sequence encodes CASSDGSNEQYF.

The chain couples TRBV11-2 to TRBJ2-2; 8 nucleotides align to TRBD1. J gave up 5 bases and V 3 bases, and 2 bases lay outside the gene matches. This CDR3 region has 14 residues. Germline V gene sequence: CDR1 SGHAT, CDR2 FQNNGV. The CDR3 coding sequence is TGTGCCAGCAGCTTGGACAGGGTTACCGGGGAGCTGTTTTTT. Protein product: CASSLDRVTGELFF.

The J gene is TRBJ1-4, the V gene TRBV19; TRBD1 aligns across 7 bases. Germline-derived CDR1 and CDR2 are LNHDA and SQIVND (reference sequence). Trimming removed 9 bases from V and 0 bases from J; junction bases left unmatched: 16. The CDR3 spans 18 residues. DNA of the CDR3: TGTGCCAGCCAGGGGGGCAGGGGCGCCCCAACAACTAATGAAAAACTGTTTTTT. As protein: CASQGGRGAPTTNEKLFF.

This rearrangement joins TRBV5-1 to TRBJ2-3, with a weak D call TRBD1 (6 bases). CDR1 and CDR2 from the germline V gene are SGHRS and YFSETQ. Trimming removed 1 base at V and 5 bases at J, with 14 bases between. This CDR3 spans 15 amino acids. Here the CDR3 reads CASSLTGHGEDTQYF. The CDR3 DNA reads as TGCGCCAGCAGCTTGACAGGGCACGGGGAAGATACGCAGTATTTT.

The rearrangement joins TRBV6-1 to TRBJ2-3, with 10 bases fitting TRBD2. The CDR3 totals 15 residues. The germline V gene has CDR1 MNHNS and CDR2 SASEGT. V lost 5 bases and J lost 2; bases outside the gene matches: 4. The CDR3 nucleotides are TGTGCCAGCAGTCTTAGCGGGAGGTACACAGATACGCAGTATTTT. This codes for CASSLSGRYTDTQYF.

The chain carries TRBV6-1 and TRBJ2-3, with unresolved D. Germline loops: CDR1 MNHNS, CDR2 SASEGT. V shed 0 bases and J shed 4 bases, with 11 bases lying between them. The CDR3 length is 15 residues. The DNA of the CDR3 is TGTGCCAGCAGTGAAGCTTCACCGGCGGCAGATACGCAGTATTTT. This codes for CASSEASPAADTQYF.

The rearrangement joins TRBV6-6 to TRBJ1-2; 7 nucleotides agree with TRBD1. The germline V gene has CDR1 MNHNY and CDR2 SVGAGI (reference sequence). This CDR3 is built from 11 residues. CDR3 DNA: TGTGTCATAAACAGGGGATACGGCTACACCTTC. Translating gives CVINRGYGYTF.

The J gene is TRBJ1-5, the V gene TRBV10-3, with unresolved D. This CDR3 has 14 residues. Trimming shortened V by 6 bases and J by 4 bases, and 13 bases separated the two germline ends. Per germline, CDR1 ENHRY and CDR2 SYGVKD. The CDR3 spells CAISSSQVNQPQHF. In nucleotides, the CDR3 is TGTGCCATCAGCTCTTCTCAGGTAAATCAGCCCCAGCATTTT.

The V call is TRBV9, the J call TRBJ1-3, with a possible D match to TRBD1 (5 bases). This CDR3 contains 14 residues. V lost 0 bases and J 5 bases, leaving 9 bases between the germline ends. CDR1 is SGDLS and CDR2 is YYNGEE in the germline V gene. CDR3: CASSVGQTRNTIYF. The CDR3 DNA is TGTGCCAGCAGCGTAGGACAGACTCGAAACACCATATATTTT.

The V call is TRBV5-1, the J call TRBJ2-1, with D unresolved. The V end lost 5 bases, the J end lost 0 bases, and 9 bases lay between the germline ends. CDR1 is SGHRS and CDR2 is YFSETQ in the germline V gene. This CDR3 has 14 residues. The CDR3 protein is CASRLQDSYNEQFF. CDR3 DNA: TGCGCCAGCAGACTTCAGGACTCCTACAATGAGCAGTTCTTC.

The V and J genes are TRBV6-5 and TRBJ1-4; the match to TRBD1 covers 9 bases. From germline, CDR1 is MNHEY and CDR2 SVGAGI. This CDR3 has 16 amino acids. V lost 1 base to trimming and J lost 5 bases; unmatched junction nucleotides: 5. In DNA, the CDR3 is TGTGCCAGCAGTTACTTTACCGGGACAGGGAATGAAAAACTGTTTTTT. Its protein product is CASSYFTGTGNEKLFF.

V is TRBV5-1 and J is TRBJ2-1, with D possibly TRBD2 on 5 matching bases. The V gene lost 4 bases and the J gene lost 5 bases, with 7 bases spanning the gap. The CDR3 covers 12 residues. Germline lookup yields CDR1 SGHRS and CDR2 YFSETQ. The CDR3 region has the DNA TGCGCCAGCAGCAAGAGGGACAATGAGCAGTTCTTC. It translates to CASSKRDNEQFF.

The chain combines TRBV11-2 with TRBJ2-1; 7 positions agree with TRBD1. This CDR3 has 15 residues. V shed 3 bases and J 5 bases; nucleotides not matched to a gene: 7. Germline V gene data show CDR1 as SGHAT and CDR2 as FQNNGV. The chain's CDR3 is CASSFTGTANNEQFF. The CDR3 DNA reads TGTGCCAGCAGCTTCACCGGGACAGCTAACAATGAGCAGTTCTTC.

The chain carries TRBV11-1 and TRBJ1-1, with TRBD1 identical over 9 bases. CDR3 length equals 15 residues. V was clipped by 5 bases and J by 4 bases; unmatched bases: 8. Germline V gene data show CDR1 as SGHAT and CDR2 as FQDESV (reference sequence). The CDR3 loop reads CASSPYRGQTTEAFF. DNA for the CDR3: TGTGCCAGCAGCCCCTACAGGGGGCAGACCACTGAAGCTTTCTTT. Together with reference TRBV11-1 and TRBJ1-1, the CDR3 gives the full variable domain: EAEVAQSPRYKITEKSQAVAFWCDPISGHATLYWYRQILGQGPELLVQFQDESVVDDSQLPKDRFSAERLKGVDSTLKIQPAELGDSAMYLCASSPYRGQTTEAFFGQGTRLTVV.

This chain uses TRBV9 with TRBJ1-5; 10 bases agree with TRBD1. The CDR3 totals 15 residues. V lost 2 bases, J lost 7 bases, and 6 bases stayed unmatched. Germline V gene lookup returns CDR1 SGDLS and CDR2 YYNGEE. The chain's CDR3 is CASSVGTGEGQPQHF. CDR3 nucleotides: TGTGCCAGCAGCGTGGGGACAGGGGAAGGCCAGCCCCAGCATTTT.

This chain links TRBV7-9 with TRBJ1-4; D unresolved. This CDR3 has 14 residues. The V and J ends lost 5 bases and 8 bases respectively, with 15 bases between them. CDR1 SEHNR and CDR2 FQNEAQ come from the germline V gene (reference sequence). The CDR3 nucleotides read TGTGCCAGCAGCCCTCCGGGGTTATCGGAAAAACTGTTTTTT. The encoded protein is CASSPPGLSEKLFF.

The chain has TRBV28 and TRBJ2-5; D is possibly TRBD2 (7 bases). The V end was cut by 5 bases, the J end by 3 bases, with 16 bases between. The CDR3 contains 15 residues. Per the germline V gene, CDR1 is MDHEN and CDR2 is SYDVKM. The CDR3 DNA follows: TGTGCCAGCAGTGGAAGGGGGGGATGGGAAGAGACCCAGTACTTC. This sequence encodes CASSGRGGWEETQYF.

V and J are TRBV14 and TRBJ2-7, with D uncertain. Germline lookup yields CDR1 SGHDN and CDR2 FVKESK. V gave up 0 bases and J gave up 2 bases, with 17 bases separating them. The CDR3 totals 17 residues. The CDR3 sequence is CASSQEVSPGYTYEQYF. The CDR3 nucleotides read TGTGCCAGCAGCCAAGAAGTGTCCCCAGGTTACACCTACGAGCAGTACTTC. Together with reference TRBV14 and TRBJ2-7, the CDR3 gives the full variable domain: EAGVTQFPSHSVIEKGQTVTLRCDPISGHDNLYWYRRVMGKEIKFLLHFVKESKQDESGMPNNRFLAERTGGTYSTLKVQPAELEDSGVYFCASSQEVSPGYTYEQYFGPGTRLTVT.

CDR3 bases: TGTGCCAGCTCACCAAGCTCCTCGGGGGATACGCAGTATTTT. Translated: CASSPSSSGDTQYF. The rearrangement joins TRBV18 to TRBJ2-3; TRBD2 might be the D (5 bases). With 2 bases removed from V and 6 bases from J, the gap between germline ends came to 12 bases. The CDR3 is made up of 14 amino acids. Germline loops: CDR1 KGHSH, CDR2 LQKENI.